One sample yielded the 9 T cell receptor beta chains listed below, sequenced in a study of blood T cell repertoires in COVID-19. Clones were sequenced by immunoSEQ multiplex PCR, and TCRdb holds only the in-frame ones, with some missing. Of 160,000 or so clones listed, around four fifths are singletons. Sequenced input: peripheral blood. The source is a woman aged 80 or over with acute or convalescent COVID-19.

The chain has TRBV19 and TRBJ1-1; no reliable D call. The CDR3 is made up of 14 amino acids. Trimming shortened V by 4 bases and J by 4 bases, and 13 bases separated the two germline ends. Germline-derived CDR1 and CDR2 are LNHDA and SQIVND (reference sequence). The CDR3 coding sequence is TGTGCCAGTAGTAGACGAAAGGAGGCCACTGAAGCTTTCTTT. It codes for CASSRRKEATEAFF.

The rearrangement uses TRBV11-3 and TRBJ1-1; D unclear. Trimming stripped 4 bases from V and 5 bases from J, with 11 bases between. This CDR3 has 13 amino acids. Germline CDR1 SGHNT, CDR2 YENEEA. CDR3 DNA: TGTGCCAGCAGCTCTCCTCCTTCGACTGAAGCTTTCTTT. Translated, it gives CASSSPPSTEAFF.

The chain is built from TRBV3-1 (or the pseudogene TRBV3-2) and TRBJ2-3; 7 nucleotides line up with TRBD2. Germline V CDR1 and CDR2: LGHDT, YNNKEL (reference sequence). The V gene end was trimmed by 2 bases and the J gene end by 0 bases; junction bases not matched to a gene: 2. There are 15 residues in the CDR3. CDR3: CASSQYSGSTDTQYF. The CDR3 nucleotides read TGTGCCAGCAGCCAATATAGCGGGAGCACAGATACGCAGTATTTT.

The chain is built from TRBV7-2 and TRBJ1-5; a possible D gene is TRBD1 (6 bases). CDR1 and CDR2 (germline): SGHTA, FQGNSA. The CDR3 sequence is 16 residues long. V was trimmed by 1 base and J by 2 bases, leaving 12 bases between them. The CDR3 here is CASSLDWTARNQPQHF. The CDR3 nucleotides are TGTGCCAGCAGCTTAGACTGGACAGCGCGCAATCAGCCCCAGCATTTT.

The rearrangement joins TRBV24-1 to TRBJ1-2; the match to TRBD1 covers 8 bases. The ends lost 4 bases at V and 3 bases at J; junction bases unmatched: 3. The CDR3 is made up of 14 amino acids. From germline, CDR1 is KGHDR and CDR2 SFDVKD. CDR3 amino acids: CATSELGQDYGYTF. The CDR3 DNA follows: TGTGCCACCAGTGAGCTGGGACAGGACTATGGCTACACCTTC.

The rearrangement joins TRBV4-2 to TRBJ2-5; 9 positions agree with TRBD2. Germline assignment: CDR1 LGHNA and CDR2 YNFKEQ. CDR3 length: 16 residues. V trimming: 0 bases; J trimming: 9 bases; junction bases outside the gene matches: 11. CDR3 residues: CASSQERGRADDAQYF. The CDR3 DNA reads as TGTGCCAGCAGCCAAGAACGCGGGAGGGCCGATGATGCCCAGTACTTC.

This clone is large by share. CDR3 coding DNA: TGTGCCAGCCGCTATAGCAATCAGCCCCAGCATTTT. Translation: CASRYSNQPQHF. This chain links TRBV12-3 or TRBV12-4 with TRBJ1-5, with unresolved D. The CDR3 loop spans 12 amino acids. V lost 8 bases, J lost 0 bases, and 5 bases lay in between.

The chain links TRBV5-4 to TRBJ2-1; D might be TRBD1 (6 bases). From germline, CDR1 is SGHNT and CDR2 YYREEE (reference sequence). This CDR3 comprises 15 residues. V was shortened by 6 bases and J by 5 bases, with 18 bases between the two germline ends. CDR3 protein: CASTLLQGSHNEQFF. In DNA form, the CDR3 reads TGTGCCAGCACGCTGTTACAGGGATCCCACAATGAGCAGTTCTTC.

V and J are TRBV4-1 and TRBJ1-1; D not resolved. V was shortened by 2 bases and J by 1 base, with 5 bases between the two germline ends. Germline V gene data show CDR1 as MGHRA and CDR2 as YSYEKL. The CDR3 covers 13 residues. The CDR3 region has the DNA TGCGCCAGCAGCCAAAACACGAACACTGAAGCTTTCTTT. Translation gives CASSQNTNTEAFF.